These 31 T cell receptor beta chains originate from one sample sequenced in a study of T cell responses to AZD1222 COVID-19 vaccine (dated by TCRdb to about 2021). The method was the immunoSEQ multiplex PCR assay. In its TCRdb copy, this immuneACCESS table keeps in-frame sequences only and misses some clones. Where compared with another copy, unresolved V genes explain less than half of these, and the others have no known cause. For this sample there are some 110,000 clones; roughly 91% appear just once. 3.5% of the sample comes from the top ten. The sample's time point label, decoded: about 28 days (+/-7) after the second vaccine dose. This specimen was peripheral blood, taken 28 days after the second AZD1222 dose. The origin of the receptors is an adult who received the AZD1222 COVID-19 vaccine.

V usage is TRBV6-6 and J usage is TRBJ2-5, with D unclear. Trimming stripped 5 bases from V and 1 base from J, with 8 bases between. The germline V gene encodes CDR1 MNHNY and CDR2 SVGAGI (reference sequence). The CDR3 runs 13 residues. This chain's CDR3 is CASSLQSQETQYF. CDR3 nucleotides: TGTGCCAGCAGTCTACAGAGCCAAGAGACCCAGTACTTC.

The CDR3 coding sequence is TGCAGCGTTGTCATGACAGGCGGCACTGAAGCTTTCTTT. Translation gives CSVVMTGGTEAFF. This chain joins TRBV29-1 and TRBJ1-1, with D maybe TRBD1 (6 bases). Germline V gene data show CDR1 as SQVTM and CDR2 as ANQGSEA. Trimming took 4 bases from V and 4 from J, leaving 13 bases between them. This CDR3 region has 13 residues.

The gene calls are TRBV4-2 and TRBJ1-2; D ambiguous. Germline V gene data show CDR1 as LGHNA and CDR2 as YNFKEQ. The ends were cut back, 0 bases at V and 2 bases at J, with 10 bases in the middle. This CDR3 is built from 15 residues. CDR3 coding DNA: TGTGCCAGCAGCCAAGACAGATCACCAAACTATGGCTACACCTTC. The encoded protein is CASSQDRSPNYGYTF.

The rearrangement uses TRBV28 and TRBJ1-3, with D maybe TRBD1 (6 bases). Germline V gene lookup returns CDR1 MDHEN and CDR2 SYDVKM. The CDR3 has 14 amino acids. The V end was cut by 5 bases, the J end by 1 base, with 9 bases between. The CDR3 DNA is TGTGCCAGCAGTCAAGGGGGGTCTGGAAACACCATATATTTT. This encodes CASSQGGSGNTIYF.

The chain combines TRBV28 with TRBJ1-1; no reliable D call. Germline-derived CDR1 and CDR2 are MDHEN and SYDVKM. Trimming shortened V by 10 bases and J by 1 base, and 16 bases separated the two germline ends. The CDR3 extends over 14 amino acids. The CDR3 is CATTVVTENTEAFF. The CDR3 DNA follows: TGTGCCACCACAGTAGTCACAGAGAACACTGAAGCTTTCTTT.

The chain is built from TRBV23-1 and TRBJ1-3, with D unresolved. TRBV23-1 is placed among ORFs of uncertain function. The CDR3 is 15 residues long. V dropped 6 bases and J dropped 0 bases, with 12 bases sitting between them. For the CDR3, the DNA is TGCGCCAGCAGGGGAACCCTCCTCTCTGGAAACACCATATATTTT. Its protein is CASRGTLLSGNTIYF.

The V call is TRBV9, the J call TRBJ1-3; D remains unclear. Germline loops: CDR1 SGDLS, CDR2 YYNGEE. V was shortened by 0 bases and J by 7 bases, with 8 bases between the two germline ends. The CDR3 sequence is 13 residues long. CDR3 sequence reads: CASSVADGNTIYF. CDR3 bases: TGTGCCAGCAGCGTAGCTGACGGGAACACCATATATTTT. Supplemented by reference TRBV9 and TRBJ1-3, the full variable domain reads DSGVTQTPKHLITATGQRVTLRCSPRSGDLSVYWYQQSLDQGLQFLIQYYNGEERAKGNILERFSAQQFPDLHSELNLSSLELGDSALYFCASSVADGNTIYFGEGSWLTVV.

The V call is TRBV5-6, the J call TRBJ2-7; no firm D call. Germline assignment: CDR1 SGHDT and CDR2 YYEEEE. Trimming took off 1 base at V and 2 bases at J, with 7 bases between the two ends. The CDR3 is made up of 13 amino acids. As DNA, the CDR3 is TGTGCCAGCAGCTTGATCAGCCCCTACGAGCAGTACTTC. Encoded protein: CASSLISPYEQYF. Supplemented by reference TRBV5-6 and TRBJ2-7, the full variable domain reads DAGVTQSPTHLIKTRGQQVTLRCSPKSGHDTVSWYQQALGQGPQFIFQYYEEEERQRGNFPDRFSGHQFPNYSSELNVNALLLGDSALYLCASSLISPYEQYFGPGTRLTVT.

This rearrangement joins TRBV5-6 to TRBJ2-5; 8 bases match TRBD2. The CDR3 sequence is 19 residues long. V lost 6 bases, J lost 4 bases, and 23 bases stayed unmatched. The germline V gene has CDR1 SGHDT and CDR2 YYEEEE. CDR3 sequence: CASTGRAHWQVEVSETQYF. CDR3 sequence (DNA): TGTGCCAGCACCGGGAGGGCCCATTGGCAGGTTGAGGTTTCAGAGACCCAGTACTTC. Looking up the rest from reference TRBV5-6 and TRBJ2-5 gives the full variable domain: DAGVTQSPTHLIKTRGQQVTLRCSPKSGHDTVSWYQQALGQGPQFIFQYYEEEERQRGNFPDRFSGHQFPNYSSELNVNALLLGDSALYLCASTGRAHWQVEVSETQYFGPGTRLLVL.

This chain uses TRBV20-1 with TRBJ2-4; 7 bases map to TRBD2. The V segment lost 3 bases and the J segment 0 bases; nucleotides outside the gene matches: 11. The CDR3 is 17 residues long. Germline lookup yields CDR1 DFQATT and CDR2 SNEGSKA (reference sequence). CDR3: CSASKVASGRAKNIQYF. CDR3 in DNA: TGCAGTGCTAGTAAGGTGGCTAGCGGAAGAGCCAAAAACATTCAGTACTTC.

The chain uses TRBV5-1 and TRBJ2-7, with TRBD1 as a possible D gene (6 bases). The CDR3 length is 14 residues. The V end lost 5 bases, the J end lost 0 bases, and 12 bases lay between the germline ends. Germline CDR1 is SGHRS and CDR2 is YFSETQ. CDR3 sequence (DNA): TGCGCCAGCAGGGAACAGGGCAGCTCCTACGAGCAGTACTTC. It encodes CASREQGSSYEQYF.

The rearrangement links TRBV20-1 to TRBJ2-7; D not resolved. V lost 1 base and J 2 bases, leaving 3 bases between the germline ends. The CDR3 is made up of 11 amino acids. Germline-derived CDR1 and CDR2 are DFQATT and SNEGSKA (reference sequence). The CDR3 bases are TGCAGTGCTAGAGCACCCTACGAGCAGTACTTC. It yields the protein CSARAPYEQYF.

The CDR3 sequence is CASRPGRTHDYGYTF. CDR3 DNA sequence: TGTGCCAGTAGACCCGGCAGGACCCATGACTATGGCTACACCTTC. The chain carries TRBV19 and TRBJ1-2; no firm D call. Germline values: CDR1 LNHDA, CDR2 SQIVND (reference sequence). V lost 6 bases and J 3 bases, leaving 17 bases between the germline ends. There are 15 residues in the CDR3. Based on the CDR3 plus reference TRBV19 and TRBJ1-2, the full variable domain is DGGITQSPKYLFRKEGQNVTLSCEQNLNHDAMYWYRQDPGQGLRLIYYSQIVNDFQKGDIAEGYSVSREKKESFPLTVTSAQKNPTAFYLCASRPGRTHDYGYTFGSGTRLTVV.

V gene TRBV28 combines with J gene TRBJ1-2; no clear D gene. The CDR3 spans 12 residues. The V end was cut by 6 bases, the J end by 3 bases, with 8 bases between. Germline V gene sequence: CDR1 MDHEN, CDR2 SYDVKM. The CDR3 DNA sequence: TGTGCCAGCAGACCAGGATACTATGGCTACACCTTC. Its protein is CASRPGYYGYTF.

Remarks on this clone: This sample includes further DNA sequences coding for the same CDR3. The CDR3 region is CAWGSSYNSPLHF. The CDR3 DNA reads as TGTGCCTGGGGGAGCTCCTATAATTCACCCCTCCACTTT. The gene calls are TRBV30 and TRBJ1-6, with D uncertain. V lost 5 bases to trimming and J lost 0 bases, with 5 bases between them. The CDR3 is 13 amino acids. From germline, CDR1 is GTSNPN and CDR2 SVGIG (reference sequence).

Turning to this clone: Other DNA sequences of this sample code for an identical CDR3. The V call is TRBV2, the J call TRBJ1-1, with 7 bases aligning to TRBD1. The CDR3 consists of 13 residues. J was trimmed by 3 bases and V by 5 bases; bases with no gene match: 3. Germline V lookup: CDR1 SNHLY, CDR2 FYNNEI. CDR3 protein: CASSPDRDTEAFF. In DNA form, the CDR3 reads TGTGCCAGCAGTCCAGACAGGGACACTGAAGCTTTCTTT. The full variable domain, rest sourced from reference TRBV2 and TRBJ1-1, is EPEVTQTPSHQVTQMGQEVILRCVPISNHLYFYWYRQILGQKVEFLVSFYNNEISEKSEIFDDQFSVERPDGSNFTLKIRSTKLEDSAMYFCASSPDRDTEAFFGQGTRLTVV.

The chain combines TRBV13 with TRBJ2-7, with TRBD2 as a possible D gene (5 bases). V was clipped by 0 bases and J by 4 bases, with 10 bases between them. The CDR3 covers 14 residues. CDR1 is PRHDT and CDR2 is FYEKMQ in the germline V gene (reference sequence). The CDR3 region is CASSLGGSLYEQYF. The CDR3 bases are TGTGCCAGCAGCTTAGGTGGGAGTCTATACGAGCAGTACTTC.

J is TRBJ2-5 and V is TRBV7-9, with a possible D match to TRBD1 (5 bases). Germline values: CDR1 SEHNR, CDR2 FQNEAQ (reference sequence). The CDR3 is 13 residues long. V was trimmed by 5 bases and J by 5 bases, leaving 12 bases between them. The DNA of the CDR3 is TGTGCCAGCAGCCCAAAGGGGCCGGAGACCCAGTACTTC. Its translation: CASSPKGPETQYF.

This chain links TRBV3-1 (or the pseudogene TRBV3-2) with TRBJ1-1; maybe TRBD1 (6 bases). This CDR3 has 13 amino acids. Germline CDR1 and CDR2: LGHDT and YNNKEL (reference sequence). Trimming left V 1 base short and J 5 bases short, with 8 bases between. The CDR3: CASSQVGATEAFF. The CDR3, as DNA: TGTGCCAGCAGCCAAGTGGGGGCGACTGAAGCTTTCTTT.

The chain is built from TRBV4-1 and TRBJ2-6; D may be TRBD1 (7 bases). The CDR3 has 19 amino acids. Trimming took off 0 bases at V and 0 bases at J, with 15 bases between the two ends. The germline V gene has CDR1 MGHRA and CDR2 YSYEKL. This CDR3 reads CASSQDRRGPPSGANVLTF. The CDR3 DNA is TGCGCCAGCAGCCAAGATAGGAGGGGGCCACCCTCTGGGGCCAACGTCCTGACTTTC.

The chain recombines TRBV11-2 with TRBJ2-5; a weak D match, TRBD2 (5 bases). The V gene lost 5 bases and the J gene lost 1 base, with 8 bases spanning the gap. Germline assignment: CDR1 SGHAT and CDR2 FQNNGV. The CDR3 loop spans 13 amino acids. In DNA, the CDR3 is TGTGCCAGCAGCCAACTAGTCCAAGAGACCCAGTACTTC. The encoded protein is CASSQLVQETQYF. Full variable domain (missing parts from reference TRBV11-2 and TRBJ2-5): EAGVAQSPRYKIIEKRQSVAFWCNPISGHATLYWYQQILGQGPKLLIQFQNNGVVDDSQLPKDRFSAERLKGVDSTLKIQPAKLEDSAVYLCASSQLVQETQYFGPGTRLLVL.

The rearrangement joins TRBV4-2 to TRBJ1-2; weak D call: TRBD1 (5 bases). Trimming removed 1 base from V and 4 bases from J, with 22 bases in between. Germline values: CDR1 LGHNA, CDR2 YNFKEQ. The CDR3 covers 18 residues. The CDR3 protein is CASSQVRDGPMGVYGYTF. CDR3 coding DNA: TGTGCCAGCAGCCAAGTCAGGGACGGCCCTATGGGGGTCTATGGCTACACCTTC.

The chain has TRBV9 and TRBJ1-1; D is unresolved. This CDR3 is built from 13 residues. V lost 4 bases to trimming and J lost 3 bases, with 10 bases between them. Germline V lookup: CDR1 SGDLS, CDR2 YYNGEE. CDR3 coding DNA: TGTGCCAGCAGCCCCACCGTGGACACTGAAGCTTTCTTT. Its protein is CASSPTVDTEAFF.

The genes are TRBV19 and TRBJ1-1; D is unresolved. In germline, CDR1 is LNHDA, CDR2 SQIVND (reference sequence). The CDR3 extends over 14 amino acids. The V end lost 3 bases, the J end lost 0 bases, and 8 bases lay between the germline ends. CDR3 residues: CASSIRALNTEAFF. The CDR3 nucleotides are TGTGCCAGTAGTATTAGGGCCTTGAACACTGAAGCTTTCTTT.

This rearrangement joins TRBV6-2 or TRBV6-3 to TRBJ1-2; a weak D match, TRBD1 (5 bases). Trimming pared 2 bases from V and 4 bases from J, leaving 14 bases between. This CDR3 spans 15 amino acids. Germline-derived CDR1 and CDR2 are MNHEY and SVGEGT. The CDR3 protein is CASSYGAEEGYGYTF. As DNA, the CDR3 is TGTGCCAGCAGTTACGGGGCGGAGGAGGGCTATGGCTACACCTTC.

The chain employs TRBV11-2 and TRBJ2-2; 8 bases match TRBD2. V gave up 1 base and J gave up 5 bases; unmatched junction bases: 9. Germline V lookup: CDR1 SGHAT, CDR2 FQNNGV. This CDR3 spans 17 amino acids. The CDR3, as DNA: TGTGCCAGCAGCTTAGGAGGGCTAGCGGGTACAACCGGGGAGCTGTTTTTT. It specifies CASSLGGLAGTTGELFF.

This clone was seen once. The chain uses TRBV7-2 and TRBJ2-1, with 9 positions matching TRBD2. Trimming took 3 bases from V and 3 from J; bases not matched to a gene: 6. The CDR3 length is 16 residues. Germline assignment: CDR1 SGHTA and CDR2 FQGNSA. The CDR3 DNA reads as TGTGCCAGCAGCTTTCGCGGGAGGGCCGGCTACAATGAGCAGTTCTTC. It translates to CASSFRGRAGYNEQFF.

This chain joins TRBV4-1 and TRBJ1-5; D is unclear. This CDR3 has 13 residues. V lost 6 bases to trimming and J lost 2 bases, with 8 bases between them. The germline gives CDR1 MGHRA, CDR2 YSYEKL. Here the CDR3 reads CASSGLGNQPQHF. In DNA form, the CDR3 reads TGCGCCAGCAGTGGTCTGGGCAATCAGCCCCAGCATTTT.

This sequence joins TRBV4-3 and TRBJ2-5; TRBD2 matches 7 bases. The germline CDR1 and CDR2 sequences are LGHNA and YSLEER. The CDR3 spans 15 residues. Trimming took 3 bases from V and 5 from J; bases not matched to a gene: 9. The CDR3 protein is CASSQGPGGEETQYF. The DNA for the CDR3 is TGCGCCAGCAGCCAGGGACCGGGAGGAGAGGAGACCCAGTACTTC.

The table lists this clone with a few counts. The V gene is TRBV10-3, the J gene TRBJ1-1, with TRBD1 as a possible D gene (5 bases). Trimming removed 2 bases at V and 7 bases at J, with 17 bases between. This CDR3 comprises 15 residues. CDR1 is ENHRY and CDR2 is SYGVKD in the germline V gene. CDR3 in amino acids: CAISERFLAGGEAFF. CDR3 DNA sequence: TGTGCCATCAGTGAGCGATTTTTAGCGGGGGGTGAAGCTTTCTTT.

CDR3 in amino acids: CASSTQGEKLFF. CDR3 sequence (DNA): TGTGCCAGCAGCACCCAGGGGGAAAAACTGTTTTTT. This sequence joins TRBV9 and TRBJ1-4, with D perhaps matching TRBD1 (6 bases). The CDR3 consists of 12 residues. Germline values: CDR1 SGDLS, CDR2 YYNGEE. V was cut by 4 bases and J by 8 bases, with 9 bases left in between.